This record covers a single T cell receptor (beta chain). This sample is part of a study of long-term antiretroviral therapy in people with HIV. The V end was cut by 3 bases, the J end by 3 bases, with 10 bases between. The CDR3 has 13 amino acids. Germline CDR1 is SGDLS and CDR2 is YYNGEE. With survey level as its setting, the immunoSEQ assay was v3.0. Libraries were prepared by immunoSEQ multiplex PCR; TCRdb keeps only in-frame clonotypes and omits some of them. This table has 35,000 to 40,000 clones, 80% appearing once. The J gene is TRBJ2-7, the V gene TRBV9; no clear D. The TCR originated in a man between 18 and 35 years old with HIV. This material consisted of unsorted PBMCs, taken 1.5 years after starting antiretroviral therapy. The CDR3 protein is CASSGAPHYEQYF. The CDR3 DNA follows: TGTGCCAGCAGCGGGGCCCCCCACTACGAGCAGTACTTC. Based on the CDR3 plus reference TRBV9 and TRBJ2-7, the full variable domain is DSGVTQTPKHLITATGQRVTLRCSPRSGDLSVYWYQQSLDQGLQFLIQYYNGEERAKGNILERFSAQQFPDLHSELNLSSLELGDSALYFCASSGAPHYEQYFGPGTRLTVT.